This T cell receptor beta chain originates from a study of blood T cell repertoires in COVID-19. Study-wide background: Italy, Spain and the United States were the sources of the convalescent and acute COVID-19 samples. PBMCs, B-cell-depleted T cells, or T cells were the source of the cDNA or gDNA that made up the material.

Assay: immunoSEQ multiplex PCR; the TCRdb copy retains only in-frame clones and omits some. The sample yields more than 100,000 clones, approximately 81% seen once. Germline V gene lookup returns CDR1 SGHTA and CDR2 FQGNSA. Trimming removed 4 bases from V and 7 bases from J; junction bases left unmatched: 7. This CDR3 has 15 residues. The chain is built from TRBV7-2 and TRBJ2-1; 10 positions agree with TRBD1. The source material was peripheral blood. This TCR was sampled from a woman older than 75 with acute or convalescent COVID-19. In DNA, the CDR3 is TGTGCCAGCAGCTCAACCCCGGGACAGGGGAATGAGCAGTTCTTC. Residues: CASSSTPGQGNEQFF.